This TCR beta chain originates from a study of T cells and Merkel cell carcinoma outcomes. Study outcomes and limitations: Merkel cell carcinoma outcomes were reportedly predicted by repertoire and T-cell density.

Germline loops: CDR1 MGHRA, CDR2 YSYEKL. V shed 0 bases and J 0 bases; nucleotides not matched to a gene: 10. The CDR3 is 18 amino acids. In regard to this clone: Its specificity is unknown.

Assay used: immunoSEQ multiplex PCR; TCRdb lists only in-frame clones, some missing. The sample yields over 2,500 clones, roughly 96% seen once. The rearrangement links TRBV4-1 to TRBJ1-1, with 7 bases that match TRBD1. The sequencing sample was made of tumor tissue from Merkel cell carcinoma. This receptor was identified in a human donor with Merkel cell carcinoma. The CDR3 DNA reads as TGCGCCAGCAGCCAAGATCCTTCCGGGACAGCGGTGAACACTGAAGCTTTCTTT. Its protein is CASSQDPSGTAVNTEAFF.